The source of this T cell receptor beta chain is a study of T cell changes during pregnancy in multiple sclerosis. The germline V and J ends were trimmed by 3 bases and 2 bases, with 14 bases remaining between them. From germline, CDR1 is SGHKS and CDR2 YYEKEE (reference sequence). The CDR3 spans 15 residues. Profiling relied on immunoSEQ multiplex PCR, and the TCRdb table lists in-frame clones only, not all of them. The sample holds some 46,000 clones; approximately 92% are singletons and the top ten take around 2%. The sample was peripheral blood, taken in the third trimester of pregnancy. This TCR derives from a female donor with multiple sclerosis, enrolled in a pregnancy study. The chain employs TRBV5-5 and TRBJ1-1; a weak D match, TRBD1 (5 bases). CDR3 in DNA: TGTGCCAGCAGCTCCCAAAGGGGAATCAACACTGAAGCTTTCTTT. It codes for CASSSQRGINTEAFF.